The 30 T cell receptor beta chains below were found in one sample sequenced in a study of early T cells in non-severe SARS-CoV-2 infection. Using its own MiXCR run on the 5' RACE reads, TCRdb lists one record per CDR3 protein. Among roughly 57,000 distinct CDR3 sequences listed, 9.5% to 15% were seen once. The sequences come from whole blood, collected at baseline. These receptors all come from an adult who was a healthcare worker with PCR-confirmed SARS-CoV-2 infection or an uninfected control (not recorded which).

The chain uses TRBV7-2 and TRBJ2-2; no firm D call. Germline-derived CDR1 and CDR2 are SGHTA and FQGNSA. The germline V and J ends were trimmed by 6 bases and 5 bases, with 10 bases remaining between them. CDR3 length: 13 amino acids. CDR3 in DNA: TGTGCCAGCAGTCACGACGGGACCGGGGAGCTGTTTTTT. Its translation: CASSHDGTGELFF.

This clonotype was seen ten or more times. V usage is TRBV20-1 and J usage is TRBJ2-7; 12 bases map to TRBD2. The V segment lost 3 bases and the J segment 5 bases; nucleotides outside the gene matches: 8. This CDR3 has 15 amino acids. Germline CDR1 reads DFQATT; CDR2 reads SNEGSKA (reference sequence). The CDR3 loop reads CSARMTSGSKDEQYF. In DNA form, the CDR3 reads TGCAGTGCTAGGATGACTAGCGGGAGCAAGGACGAGCAGTACTTC.

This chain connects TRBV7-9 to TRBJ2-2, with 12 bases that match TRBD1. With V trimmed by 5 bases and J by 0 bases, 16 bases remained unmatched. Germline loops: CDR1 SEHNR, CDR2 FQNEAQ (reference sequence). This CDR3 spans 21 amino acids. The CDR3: CASSRGGDRGRWTSNTGELFF. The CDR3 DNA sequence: TGTGCCAGCAGCCGAGGAGGGGACAGGGGGCGCTGGACTTCGAACACCGGGGAGCTGTTTTTT.

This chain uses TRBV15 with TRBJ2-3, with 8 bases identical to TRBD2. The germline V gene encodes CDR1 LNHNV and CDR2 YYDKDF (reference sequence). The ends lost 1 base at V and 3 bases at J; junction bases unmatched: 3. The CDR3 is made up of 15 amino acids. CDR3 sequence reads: CATSRGERETDTQYF. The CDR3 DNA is TGTGCCACCAGCAGAGGGGAGCGGGAGACAGATACGCAGTATTTT.

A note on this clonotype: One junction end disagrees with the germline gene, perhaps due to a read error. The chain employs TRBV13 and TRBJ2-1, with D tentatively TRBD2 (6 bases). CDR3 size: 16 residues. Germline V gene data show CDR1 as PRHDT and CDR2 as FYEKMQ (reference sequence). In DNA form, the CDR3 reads TGTGCCAGCAGCTTACCTGGCGCGGGGTCGTACACTGAGCAGTTCTTC. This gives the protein CASSLPGAGSYTEQFF.

In DNA, the CDR3 is TGTGCCAGCACCCCCGGTTCAGGCGGTCAGCCCCAGCATTTT. As protein: CASTPGSGGQPQHF. The chain combines TRBV6-2 or TRBV6-3 with TRBJ1-5; no clear D. Per the germline V gene, CDR1 is MNHEY and CDR2 is SVGEGT. The CDR3 spans 14 residues. The V end lost 7 bases, the J end lost 6 bases, and 16 bases lay between the germline ends.

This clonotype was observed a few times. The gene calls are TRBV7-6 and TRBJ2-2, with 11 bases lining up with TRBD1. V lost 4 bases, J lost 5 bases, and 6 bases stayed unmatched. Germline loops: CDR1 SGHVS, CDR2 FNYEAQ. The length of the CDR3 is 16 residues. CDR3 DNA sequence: TGTGCCAGCAGCTCTGGACAGGGGGCATGGACCGGGGAGCTGTTTTTT. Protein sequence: CASSSGQGAWTGELFF.

The CDR3 spells CASSLTENTGELFF. CDR3 sequence (DNA): TGTGCCAGCAGCTTAACAGAAAATACCGGGGAGCTGTTTTTT. The chain links TRBV7-9 to TRBJ2-2; unclear D gene. V dropped 2 bases and J dropped 5 bases, with 9 bases sitting between them. Looked up from germline, CDR1 is SEHNR and CDR2 is FQNEAQ (reference sequence). This CDR3 spans 14 amino acids.

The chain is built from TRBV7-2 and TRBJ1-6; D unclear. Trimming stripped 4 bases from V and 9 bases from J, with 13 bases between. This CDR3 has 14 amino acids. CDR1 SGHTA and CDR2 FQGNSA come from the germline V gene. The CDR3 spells CASSSQMGTSPLHF. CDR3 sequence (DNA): TGTGCCAGCAGCTCCCAGATGGGTACTTCACCCCTCCACTTT.

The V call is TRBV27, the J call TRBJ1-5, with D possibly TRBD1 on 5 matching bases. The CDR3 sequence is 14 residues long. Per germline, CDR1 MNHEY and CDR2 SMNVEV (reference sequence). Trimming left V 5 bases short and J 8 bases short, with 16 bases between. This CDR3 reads CASSRAGDGEPQHF. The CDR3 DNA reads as TGTGCCAGCAGTAGGGCCGGGGACGGTGAGCCCCAGCATTTT.

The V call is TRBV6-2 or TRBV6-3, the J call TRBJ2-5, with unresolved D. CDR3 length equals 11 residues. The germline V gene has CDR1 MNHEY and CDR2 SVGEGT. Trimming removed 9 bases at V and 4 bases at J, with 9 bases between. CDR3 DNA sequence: TGTGCCAGTAGCCCGTCAGAGACCCAGTACTTC. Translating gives CASSPSETQYF.

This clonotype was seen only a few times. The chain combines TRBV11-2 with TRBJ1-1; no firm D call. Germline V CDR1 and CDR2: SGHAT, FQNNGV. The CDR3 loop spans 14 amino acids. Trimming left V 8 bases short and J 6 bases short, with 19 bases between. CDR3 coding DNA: TGTGCCAGCGGTACAGAACCCCGATTATCTGAAGCTTTCTTT. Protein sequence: CASGTEPRLSEAFF.

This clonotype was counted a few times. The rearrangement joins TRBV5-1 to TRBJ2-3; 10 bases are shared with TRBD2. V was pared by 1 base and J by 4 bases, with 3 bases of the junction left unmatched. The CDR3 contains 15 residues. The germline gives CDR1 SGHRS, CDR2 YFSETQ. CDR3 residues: CASSLRAGGPDTQYF. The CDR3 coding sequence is TGCGCCAGCAGCTTGAGAGCGGGAGGGCCAGATACGCAGTATTTT.

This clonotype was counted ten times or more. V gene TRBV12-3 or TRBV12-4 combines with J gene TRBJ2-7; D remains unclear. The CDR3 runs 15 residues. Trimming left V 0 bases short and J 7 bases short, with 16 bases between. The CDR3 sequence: CASSLAPDPLVEQYF. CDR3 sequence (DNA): TGTGCCAGCAGTTTAGCGCCGGACCCCCTGGTGGAGCAGTACTTC.

CDR3: CASSLVSAEQETQYF. In DNA form, the CDR3 reads TGTGCCAGCAGCTTAGTTTCCGCAGAGCAAGAGACCCAGTACTTC. The V gene is TRBV7-2, the J gene TRBJ2-5; D is ambiguous. CDR1 is SGHTA, CDR2 FQGNSA, per germline. The CDR3 loop spans 15 amino acids. The V end lost 1 base, the J end lost 2 bases, and 11 bases lay between the germline ends.

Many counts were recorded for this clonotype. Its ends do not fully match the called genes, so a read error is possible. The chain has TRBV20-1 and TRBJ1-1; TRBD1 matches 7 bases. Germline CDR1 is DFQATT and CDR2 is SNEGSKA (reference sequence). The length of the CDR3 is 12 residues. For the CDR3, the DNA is TGCAGTGCCCTCGACAGGGACACTGAAGTTTTCTTT. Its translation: CSALDRDTEVFF.

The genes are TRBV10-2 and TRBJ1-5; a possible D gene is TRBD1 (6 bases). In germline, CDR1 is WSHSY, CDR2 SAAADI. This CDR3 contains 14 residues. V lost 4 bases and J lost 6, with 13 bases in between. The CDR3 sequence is CASSASQGRQPQHF. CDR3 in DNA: TGCGCCAGCAGTGCTTCACAGGGTCGTCAGCCCCAGCATTTT.

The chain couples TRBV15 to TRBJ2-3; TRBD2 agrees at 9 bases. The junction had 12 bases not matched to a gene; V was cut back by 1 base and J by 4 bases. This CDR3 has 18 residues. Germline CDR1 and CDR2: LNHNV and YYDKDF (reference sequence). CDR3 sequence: CATSRVFGGRASADTQYF. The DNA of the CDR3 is TGTGCCACCAGCAGAGTTTTTGGCGGGAGGGCTTCGGCAGATACGCAGTATTTT.

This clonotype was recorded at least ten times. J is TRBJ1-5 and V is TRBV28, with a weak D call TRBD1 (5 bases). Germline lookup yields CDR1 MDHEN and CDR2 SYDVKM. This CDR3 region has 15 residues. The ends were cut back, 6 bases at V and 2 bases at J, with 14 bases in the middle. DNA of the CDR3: TGTGCCAGCAGGGGAAACCAGGGTCGCAATCAGCCCCAGCATTTT. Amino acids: CASRGNQGRNQPQHF. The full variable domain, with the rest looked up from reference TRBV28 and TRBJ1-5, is DVKVTQSSRYLVKRTGEKVFLECVQDMDHENMFWYRQDPGLGLRLIYFSYDVKMKEKGDIPEGYSVSREKKERFSLILESASTNQTSMYLCASRGNQGRNQPQHFGDGTRLSIL.

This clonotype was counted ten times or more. The CDR3 bases are TGTGCCAGCAGCTCCTTCCCCGACGGGAGCTACGAGCAGTACTTC. Residues: CASSSFPDGSYEQYF. The chain has TRBV11-2 and TRBJ2-7, with a tentative D call TRBD2 (6 bases). Trimming stripped 4 bases from V and 3 bases from J, with 16 bases between. This CDR3 contains 15 residues. Looked up from germline, CDR1 is SGHAT and CDR2 is FQNNGV.

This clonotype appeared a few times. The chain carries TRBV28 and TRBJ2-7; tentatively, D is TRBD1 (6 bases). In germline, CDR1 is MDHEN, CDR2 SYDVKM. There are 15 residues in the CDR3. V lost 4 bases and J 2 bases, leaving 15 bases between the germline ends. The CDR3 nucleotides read TGTGCCAGCAGTTCTTACTGGGACAAAGCCTACGAGCAGTACTTC. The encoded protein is CASSSYWDKAYEQYF. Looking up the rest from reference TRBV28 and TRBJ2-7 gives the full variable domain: DVKVTQSSRYLVKRTGEKVFLECVQDMDHENMFWYRQDPGLGLRLIYFSYDVKMKEKGDIPEGYSVSREKKERFSLILESASTNQTSMYLCASSSYWDKAYEQYFGPGTRLTVT.

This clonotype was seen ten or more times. CDR3 residues: CAISDRESQPQHF. Here the CDR3 DNA reads TGTGCCATCTCGGACAGGGAGAGTCAGCCCCAGCATTTT. V usage is TRBV10-3 and J usage is TRBJ1-5; TRBD1 agrees at 8 bases. V dropped 8 bases and J dropped 6; count of bases not matched to a gene: 6. The CDR3 is 13 amino acids. CDR1 and CDR2 (germline): ENHRY, SYGVKD.

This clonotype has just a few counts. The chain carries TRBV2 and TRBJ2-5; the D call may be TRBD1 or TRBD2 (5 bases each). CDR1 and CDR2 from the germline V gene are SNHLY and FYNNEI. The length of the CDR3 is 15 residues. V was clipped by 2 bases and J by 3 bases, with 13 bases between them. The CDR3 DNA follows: TGTGCCAGCAGTGAATCCCGGGACGGAAAAGAGACCCAGTACTTC. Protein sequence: CASSESRDGKETQYF.

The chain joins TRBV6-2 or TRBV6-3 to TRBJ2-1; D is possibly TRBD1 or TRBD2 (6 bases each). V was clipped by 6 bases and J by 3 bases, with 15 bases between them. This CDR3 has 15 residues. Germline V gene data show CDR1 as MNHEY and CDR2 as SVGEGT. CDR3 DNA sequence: TGTGCCAGCAGCAACGGGGGCGGAATCTACAATGAGCAGTTCTTC. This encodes CASSNGGGIYNEQFF.

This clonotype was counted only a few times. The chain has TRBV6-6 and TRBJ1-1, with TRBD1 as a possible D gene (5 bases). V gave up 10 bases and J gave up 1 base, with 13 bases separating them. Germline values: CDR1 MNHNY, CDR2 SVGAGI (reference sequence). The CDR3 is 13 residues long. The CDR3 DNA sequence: TGTGCCACCTTAGGGGCGCGGAACACTGAAGCTTTCTTT. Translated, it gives CATLGARNTEAFF.

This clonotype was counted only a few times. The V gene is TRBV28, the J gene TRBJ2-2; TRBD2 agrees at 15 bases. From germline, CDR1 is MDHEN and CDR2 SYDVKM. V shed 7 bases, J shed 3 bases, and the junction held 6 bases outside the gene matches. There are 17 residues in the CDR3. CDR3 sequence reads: CASTRTSGRADTGELFF. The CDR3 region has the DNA TGTGCCAGCACCCGGACTAGCGGGAGGGCGGACACCGGGGAGCTGTTTTTT.

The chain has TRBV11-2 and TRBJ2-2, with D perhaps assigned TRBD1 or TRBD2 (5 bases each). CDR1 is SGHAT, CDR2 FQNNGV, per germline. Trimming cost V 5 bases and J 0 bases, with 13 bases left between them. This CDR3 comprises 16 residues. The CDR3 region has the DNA TGTGCCAGCAGCCCTGCCGGGACGGCGAACACCGGGGAGCTGTTTTTT. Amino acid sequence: CASSPAGTANTGELFF.

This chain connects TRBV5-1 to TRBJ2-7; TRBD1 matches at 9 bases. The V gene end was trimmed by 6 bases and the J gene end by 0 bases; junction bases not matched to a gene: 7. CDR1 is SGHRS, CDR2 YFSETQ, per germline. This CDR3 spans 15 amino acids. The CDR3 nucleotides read TGCGCCAGCAAAGGGGGGACAGGGACCTCCTACGAGCAGTACTTC. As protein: CASKGGTGTSYEQYF. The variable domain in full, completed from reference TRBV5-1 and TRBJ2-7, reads KAGVTQTPRYLIKTRGQQVTLSCSPISGHRSVSWYQQTPGQGLQFLFEYFSETQRNKGNFPGRFSGRQFSNSRSEMNVSTLELGDSALYLCASKGGTGTSYEQYFGPGTRLTVT.

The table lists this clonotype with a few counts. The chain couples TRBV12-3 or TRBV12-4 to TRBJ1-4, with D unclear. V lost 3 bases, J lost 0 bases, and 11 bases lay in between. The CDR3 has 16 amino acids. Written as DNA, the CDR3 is TGTGCCAGCAGTTTTAGGGCCAAGGCAACTAATGAAAAACTGTTTTTT. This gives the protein CASSFRAKATNEKLFF.

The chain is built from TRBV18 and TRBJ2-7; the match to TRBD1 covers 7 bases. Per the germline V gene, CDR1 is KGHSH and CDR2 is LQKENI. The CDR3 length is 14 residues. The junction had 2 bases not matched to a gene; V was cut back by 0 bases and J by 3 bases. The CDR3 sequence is CASSPPAGGYEQYF. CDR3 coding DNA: TGTGCCAGCTCACCACCGGCAGGGGGCTACGAGCAGTACTTC. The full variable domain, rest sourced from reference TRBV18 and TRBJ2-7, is NAGVMQNPRHLVRRRGQEARLRCSPMKGHSHVYWYRQLPEEGLKFMVYLQKENIIDESGMPKERFSAEFPKEGPSILRIQQVVRGDSAAYFCASSPPAGGYEQYFGPGTRLTVT.